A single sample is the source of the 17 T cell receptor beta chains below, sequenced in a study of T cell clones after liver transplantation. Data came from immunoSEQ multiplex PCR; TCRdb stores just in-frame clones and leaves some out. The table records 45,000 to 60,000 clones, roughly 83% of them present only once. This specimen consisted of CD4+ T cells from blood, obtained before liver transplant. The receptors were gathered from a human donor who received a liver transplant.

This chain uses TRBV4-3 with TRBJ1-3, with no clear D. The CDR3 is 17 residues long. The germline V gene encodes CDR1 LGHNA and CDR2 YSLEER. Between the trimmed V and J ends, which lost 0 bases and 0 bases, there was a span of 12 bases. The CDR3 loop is CASSQDRSSVSGNTIYF. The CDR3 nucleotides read TGCGCCAGCAGCCAAGATAGGTCCTCCGTCTCTGGAAACACCATATATTTT.

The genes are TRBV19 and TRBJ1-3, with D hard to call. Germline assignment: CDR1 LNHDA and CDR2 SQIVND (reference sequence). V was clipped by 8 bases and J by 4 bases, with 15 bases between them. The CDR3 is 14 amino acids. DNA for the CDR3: TGTGCCAGTGCCCCGGACCGATTGGGAAACACCATATATTTT. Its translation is CASAPDRLGNTIYF.

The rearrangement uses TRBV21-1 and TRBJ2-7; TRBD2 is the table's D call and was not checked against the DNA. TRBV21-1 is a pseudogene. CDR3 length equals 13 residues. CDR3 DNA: TGTGCCAGCAGCCTGCGAGATAGCTACGAGCAGTACTTC. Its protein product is CASSLRDSYEQYF.

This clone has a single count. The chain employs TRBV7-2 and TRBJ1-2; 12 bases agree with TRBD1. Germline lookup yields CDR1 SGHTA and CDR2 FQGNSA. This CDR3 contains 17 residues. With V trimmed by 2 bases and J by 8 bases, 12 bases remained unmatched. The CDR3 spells CASSLYLAGQGASGYTF. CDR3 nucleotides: TGTGCCAGCAGCTTATATTTGGCGGGACAGGGGGCTTCCGGCTACACCTTC.

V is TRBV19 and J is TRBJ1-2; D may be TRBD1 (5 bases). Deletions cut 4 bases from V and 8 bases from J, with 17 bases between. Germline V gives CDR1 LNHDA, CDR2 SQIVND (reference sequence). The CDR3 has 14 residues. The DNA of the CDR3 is TGTGCCAGTAGTAGTGGGACCTTATCTCGGGGCTACACCTTC. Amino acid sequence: CASSSGTLSRGYTF.

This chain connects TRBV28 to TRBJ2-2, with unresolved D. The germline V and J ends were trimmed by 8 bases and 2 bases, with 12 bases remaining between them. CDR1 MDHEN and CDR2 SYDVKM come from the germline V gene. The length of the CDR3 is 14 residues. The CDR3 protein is CASSLAFNTGELFF. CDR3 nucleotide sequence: TGTGCCAGCTCCCTCGCCTTCAACACCGGGGAGCTGTTTTTT.

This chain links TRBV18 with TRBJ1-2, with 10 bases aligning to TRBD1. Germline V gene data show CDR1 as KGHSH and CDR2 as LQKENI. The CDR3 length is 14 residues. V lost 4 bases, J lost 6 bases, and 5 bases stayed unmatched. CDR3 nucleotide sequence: TGTGCCAGCTCACTCACCGGGACAGGGGATGGCTACACCTTC. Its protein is CASSLTGTGDGYTF.

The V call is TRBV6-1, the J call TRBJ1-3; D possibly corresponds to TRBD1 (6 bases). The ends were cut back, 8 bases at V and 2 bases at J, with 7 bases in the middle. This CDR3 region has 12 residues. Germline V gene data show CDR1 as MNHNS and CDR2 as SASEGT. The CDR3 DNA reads TGTGCCAGCCAGGGGACTGGAAACACCATATATTTT. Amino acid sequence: CASQGTGNTIYF.

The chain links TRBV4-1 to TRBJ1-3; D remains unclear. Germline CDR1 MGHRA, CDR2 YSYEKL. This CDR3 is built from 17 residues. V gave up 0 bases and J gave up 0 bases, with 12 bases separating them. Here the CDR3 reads CASSQDPAGSSGNTIYF. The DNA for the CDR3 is TGCGCCAGCAGCCAAGATCCGGCAGGCAGCTCTGGAAACACCATATATTTT.

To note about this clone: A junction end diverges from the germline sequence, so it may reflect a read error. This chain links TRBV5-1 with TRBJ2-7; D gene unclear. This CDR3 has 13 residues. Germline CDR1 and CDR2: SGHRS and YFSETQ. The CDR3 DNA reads TGTGCCAGCAGCGCTAGATGGGTAAGCGAGCAGTACTTC. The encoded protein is CASSARWVSEQYF.

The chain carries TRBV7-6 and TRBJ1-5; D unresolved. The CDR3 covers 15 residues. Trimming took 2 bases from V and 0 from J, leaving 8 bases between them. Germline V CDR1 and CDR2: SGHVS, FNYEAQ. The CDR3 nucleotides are TGTGCCAGCAGCTTAAATATAAATAGCAATCAGCCCCAGCATTTT. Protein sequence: CASSLNINSNQPQHF.

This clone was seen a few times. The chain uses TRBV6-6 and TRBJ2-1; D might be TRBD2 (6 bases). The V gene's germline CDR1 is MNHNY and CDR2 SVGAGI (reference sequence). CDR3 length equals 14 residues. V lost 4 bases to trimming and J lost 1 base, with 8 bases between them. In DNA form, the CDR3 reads TGTGCCAGCAGTTTTGGGGGGTCCTACAATGAGCAGTTCTTC. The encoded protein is CASSFGGSYNEQFF.

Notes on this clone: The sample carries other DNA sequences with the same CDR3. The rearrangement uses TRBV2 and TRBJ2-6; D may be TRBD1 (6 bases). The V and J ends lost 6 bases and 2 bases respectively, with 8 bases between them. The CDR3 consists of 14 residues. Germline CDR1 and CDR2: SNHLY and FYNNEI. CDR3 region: CASSTGTGANVLTF. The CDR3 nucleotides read TGTGCCAGCAGCACAGGGACTGGGGCCAACGTCCTGACTTTC.

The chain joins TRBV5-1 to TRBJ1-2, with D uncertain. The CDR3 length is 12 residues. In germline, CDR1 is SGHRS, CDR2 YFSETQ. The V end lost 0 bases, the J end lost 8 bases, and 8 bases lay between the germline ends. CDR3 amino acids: CASSLEGGGYTF. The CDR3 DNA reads TGCGCCAGCAGCTTGGAGGGAGGCGGCTACACCTTC.

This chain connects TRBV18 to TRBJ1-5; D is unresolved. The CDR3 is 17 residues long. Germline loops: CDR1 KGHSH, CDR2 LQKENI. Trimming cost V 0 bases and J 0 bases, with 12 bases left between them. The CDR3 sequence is CASSPPLGISSNQPQHF. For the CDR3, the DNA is TGTGCCAGCTCACCACCGCTTGGGATCAGTAGCAATCAGCCCCAGCATTTT.

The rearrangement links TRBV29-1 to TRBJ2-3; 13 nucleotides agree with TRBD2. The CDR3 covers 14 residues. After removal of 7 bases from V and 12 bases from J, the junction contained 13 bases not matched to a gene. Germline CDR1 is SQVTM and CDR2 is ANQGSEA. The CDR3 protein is CSAQTSGRALVQYF. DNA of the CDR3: TGCAGCGCCCAAACTAGCGGGAGGGCCCTTGTTCAGTATTTT.

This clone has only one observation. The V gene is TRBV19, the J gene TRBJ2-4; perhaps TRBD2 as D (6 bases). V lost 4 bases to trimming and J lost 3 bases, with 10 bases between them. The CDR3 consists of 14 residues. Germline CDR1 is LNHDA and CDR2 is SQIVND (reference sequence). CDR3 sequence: CASSTGRDKNIQYF. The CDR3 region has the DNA TGTGCCAGTAGTACCGGGAGAGACAAAAACATTCAGTACTTC.